This is a list of T cell receptor beta chains from one sample in a study of shared clonotypes between healthy human individuals. Assay: immunoSEQ multiplex PCR; the TCRdb copy retains only in-frame clones and omits some. The sample includes 1.4 million or so clones, roughly 98.5% seen only once; the top ten take about 0.35%. Sample: naive CD4+ T cells sorted from blood. These receptors came from a man between 25 and 39 years old in good health. Each CDR3 is given with its conserved first and last residue. The D gene is left open where the match is weak. Rows give clone size only sometimes, using once, few, many, or a class for an expanded clone.

15	TRBV9	NA	NA	TRBJ2-7	TGTGCCAGCAGCGTAGTCCCTAGCGTCTCCTACGAGCAGTACTTC	CASSVVPSVSYEQYF
16	TRBV18	NA	NA	TRBJ2-3	TGTGCCAGCTCGCCAAGTAGACCCGGGAGCACAGATACGCAGTATTTT	CASSPSRPGSTDTQYF
19	TRBV7-9	NA	TRBD1	TRBJ2-1	TGTGCCAGCAGCTTAGGCCCCAGGGGGCCTGAAGCGGTCCACAATGAGCAGTTCTTC	CASSLGPRGPEAVHNEQFF
16	TRBV9	NA	NA	TRBJ1-4	TGTGCCAGCAGCGTAGGGGCAGGACAACGAAATGAAAAACTGTTTTTT	CASSVGAGQRNEKLFF
13	TRBV18	NA	NA	TRBJ2-5	TGTGCCAGCTCACCGTGGCGACAAGAGACCCAGTACTTC	CASSPWRQETQYF
13	TRBV4-1	NA	NA	TRBJ1-2	TGCGCCAGCAGCCAAGATAAAGGAGGTGGCTACACCTTC	CASSQDKGGGYTF
11	TRBV9	NA	NA	TRBJ1-2	TGTGCCAGCAGCGCCAACTATGGCTACACCTTC	CASSANYGYTF
17	TRBV18	NA	TRBD2	TRBJ2-3	TGTGCCAGCTCACCATTAGCGGGAGGGCCTCTTGCAGATACGCAGTATTTT	CASSPLAGGPLADTQYF
14	TRBV6-5	NA	NA	TRBJ2-7	TGTGCCAGCAGGGCCCCACAGGGACTCTACGAGCAGTACTTC	CASRAPQGLYEQYF
17	TRBV7-9	NA	NA	TRBJ2-2	TGTGCCAGCAGCTTAGTTCTTGAGGGCCGGGATACCGGGGAGCTGTTTTTT	CASSLVLEGRDTGELFF
13	TRBV5-1	NA	NA	TRBJ2-1	TGCGCCAGCAGCTTAGTGAGGGACGATGAGCAGTTCTTC	CASSLVRDDEQFF
14	TRBV7-2	NA	NA	TRBJ2-3	TGTGCCAGCAGCCGTCGGACGGTCACAGATACGCAGTATTTT	CASSRRTVTDTQYF
11	TRBV10-1	NA	NA	TRBJ2-7	TGCGCCAGCAGTGACAGCTACGAGCAGTACTTC	CASSDSYEQYF
13	TRBV27	once	NA	TRBJ2-7	TGTGCCAGCAGTTTCGGACTCGACTACGAGCAGTACTTC	CASSFGLDYEQYF
12	TRBV18	NA	NA	TRBJ2-7	TGTGCCAGCTCAGGTCCCGGGCGCGAGCAGTACTTC	CASSGPGREQYF
14	TRBV5-4	NA	NA	TRBJ2-3	TGTGCCAGCAGCACCAACCCTAGCACAGATACGCAGTATTTT	CASSTNPSTDTQYF
16	TRBV5-1	NA	TRBD2	TRBJ2-1	TGCGCCAGCAGCCCACTAAGCGGGAGGGCCACTAATGAGCAGTTCTTC	CASSPLSGRATNEQFF
14	TRBV15	NA	TRBD1	TRBJ2-7	TGTGCCACCAGCAGAGATTGGGACAGGGGCGAGCAGTACTTC	CATSRDWDRGEQYF
16	TRBV5-5	NA	TRBD1	TRBJ1-1	TGTGCCAGCAGCTTGGTACAGGGGAGAATGAACACTGAAGCTTTCTTT	CASSLVQGRMNTEAFF
17	TRBV5-4	NA	NA	TRBJ2-3	TGTGCCAGCAGCTTGGAAATTTTGCGGGGTGGCCCAGATACGCAGTATTTT	CASSLEILRGGPDTQYF
16	TRBV12-5	NA	NA	TRBJ2-1	TGTGCTAGTGGTCCGGAGGGGGTACACTCCTACAATGAGCAGTTCTTC	CASGPEGVHSYNEQFF
19	TRBV4-1	NA	NA	TRBJ1-5	TGCGCCAGCAGCCCCTACCCGAGGCGGGGACCGGTTAGCAATCAGCCCCAGCATTTT	CASSPYPRRGPVSNQPQHF
14	TRBV6-5	NA	NA	TRBJ2-5	TGTGCCAGCCGAACCATGGCAGGGGCGGAGACCCAGTACTTC	CASRTMAGAETQYF
16	TRBV28	NA	NA	TRBJ2-1	TGTGCCAGCAGTTCGGGTGGTGTGGAGGGTAGTCATGAGCAGTTCTTC	CASSSGGVEGSHEQFF
14	TRBV6-5	NA	NA	TRBJ2-1	TGTGCCAGCAGCGTGTGGGGGCTAGCTCAGGAGCAGTTCTTC	CASSVWGLAQEQFF
15	TRBV11-2	NA	NA	TRBJ2-2	TGTGCCAGCAGCTTAGCCCGGGGGAACACCGGGGAGCTGTTTTTT	CASSLARGNTGELFF
16	TRBV28	NA	TRBD2	TRBJ2-7	TGTGCCAGCAGTTTTATGTTCGGGGGGACTCCCTACGAGCAGTACTTC	CASSFMFGGTPYEQYF
13	TRBV18	NA	NA	TRBJ1-2	TGTGCCAGCTCACCAGAAGAGAACTATGGCTACACCTTC	CASSPEENYGYTF
16	TRBV9	NA	TRBD1	TRBJ2-1	TGTGCCAGCAGCGTAGTCGGGACAGGGGGCTACAATGAGCAGTTCTTC	CASSVVGTGGYNEQFF
13	TRBV6-5	NA	NA	TRBJ1-1	TGTGCCAGCAGGAGGCACGGGAACACTGAAGCTTTCTTT	CASRRHGNTEAFF
19	TRBV4-1	NA	NA	TRBJ2-6	TGCGCCAGCAGCCACCTAGGGGGGACAGTGCTCTCTGGGGCCAACGTCCTGACTTTC	CASSHLGGTVLSGANVLTF
11	TRBV20-1	NA	NA	TRBJ2-7	TGCAGTGCTAGAATGACCACGGGGCAGTACTTC	CSARMTTGQYF
14	TRBV19	NA	NA	TRBJ2-2	TGTGCCAGTAGTTCAAGGGCGAACACCGGGGAGCTGTTTTTT	CASSSRANTGELFF
16	TRBV7-4	NA	NA	TRBJ1-1	TGTGCCAGCAGCCGGGCCCTACTGCAGGTTGGGCTGGAAGCTTTCTTT	CASSRALLQVGLEAFF
16	TRBV6-1	NA	NA	TRBJ1-5	TGTGCCAGCAGTGGAGGGGCAGGGTATAGCAATCAGCCCCAGCATTTT	CASSGGAGYSNQPQHF
15	TRBV19	NA	NA	TRBJ2-5	TGTGCCAGTAGTATAAGTGGCGGGTACCAAGAGACCCAGTACTTC	CASSISGGYQETQYF
15	TRBV4-2	once	TRBD2	TRBJ2-7	TGTGCCAGCGCACTGGGGGGGGAGGATTCCTACGAGCAGTACTTC	CASALGGEDSYEQYF
15	TRBV27	NA	TRBD2	TRBJ2-1	TGTGCCAGCCGTGGACTAGTTAGCGCCACCGTCAAGCAGTTCTTC	CASRGLVSATVKQFF
15	TRBV10-2	NA	NA	TRBJ2-5	TGCGCCAGCAGTGAGTCGTGGGGGCGAGCGGAGACCCAGTACTTC	CASSESWGRAETQYF
15	TRBV6-6	NA	TRBD1	TRBJ1-2	TGTGCCAGCAGTCAAGGACAGGGTCCTTATTATGGCTACACCTTC	CASSQGQGPYYGYTF
16	TRBV6-1	NA	NA	TRBJ1-1	TGTGCCAGCAGTGAAGAGTCAGGGGTGATGGGCACTGAAGCTTTCTTT	CASSEESGVMGTEAFF
16	TRBV28	NA	TRBD2	TRBJ2-7	TGTGCCAGCAGGGCTGCCCTTAGCGGGAGGGCATACGAGCAGTACTTC	CASRAALSGRAYEQYF
16	TRBV7-2	NA	TRBD1	TRBJ2-3	TGTGCCAGCAGCTTAGTTCCACAGGGGTACACAGATACGCAGTATTTT	CASSLVPQGYTDTQYF
14	TRBV2	NA	TRBD2	TRBJ2-7	TGTGCCAGCAGAGTAACTAGCGGTCGCTACGAGCAGTACTTC	CASRVTSGRYEQYF
14	TRBV29-1	NA	NA	TRBJ1-3	TGCAGCGTTACAGGTGGGGCTATTGGAAACACCATATATTTT	CSVTGGAIGNTIYF
13	TRBV6-6	NA	NA	TRBJ2-7	TGTGCCAGCAGTCGTAGGGACGGTGACGAGCAGTACTTC	CASSRRDGDEQYF
12	TRBV5-1	NA	NA	TRBJ2-5	TGCGCCAGCAGATGGAGGGGAGAGACCCAGTACTTC	CASRWRGETQYF
15	TRBV5-1	NA	TRBD2	TRBJ2-5	TGCGCCAGCAGCTTGACGGGGAGGGGAGAAGAGACCCAGTACTTC	CASSLTGRGEETQYF
13	TRBV5-1	once	NA	TRBJ1-5	TGCGCCAGCAGCTTGGTTCCGAATCAGCCCCAGCATTTT	CASSLVPNQPQHF
13	TRBV6-4	NA	NA	TRBJ1-5	TGTGCCAGCAGTGAGGACAGAAATCAGCCCCAGCATTTT	CASSEDRNQPQHF
13	TRBV5-4	NA	NA	TRBJ2-7	TGTGCCAGCAGCCCCCAGAACTCCTACGAGCAGTACTTC	CASSPQNSYEQYF
15	TRBV7-8	NA	TRBD2	TRBJ2-7	TGTGCCAGCCGCGTAGCGGGAGGGTTCCCCTACGAGCAGTACTTC	CASRVAGGFPYEQYF
13	TRBV29-1	NA	TRBD1	TRBJ1-4	TGCAGCGTCGGAGACAGGGCGGGTGAAAAACTGTTTTTT	CSVGDRAGEKLFF
16	TRBV5-1	NA	TRBD2	TRBJ2-1	TGCGCCAGCAGCTTGTTTAGCGGGAGGGCCGGGAATGAGCAGTTCTTC	CASSLFSGRAGNEQFF
15	TRBV5-1	NA	NA	TRBJ2-2	TGCGCCAGCAGGAGGGCAGATATAAACACCGGGGAGCTGTTTTTT	CASRRADINTGELFF
17	TRBV28	NA	TRBD2	TRBJ2-7	TGTGCCAGCAGTGCCACGATAGGGACTAGCGGCCCCTACGAGCAGTACTTC	CASSATIGTSGPYEQYF
14	TRBV7-8	NA	NA	TRBJ2-7	TGTGCCAGCAGCTTAGATGGGGGTAGTAAGAAGCAGTACTTC	CASSLDGGSKKQYF
16	TRBV9	NA	TRBD1	TRBJ2-1	TGTGCCAGCAGCTCGATCCAGGGGGTCGGCTACAATGAGCAGTTCTTC	CASSSIQGVGYNEQFF
15	TRBV11-3	NA	TRBD2	TRBJ2-1	TGTGCCAGCAGCTTGCGACTAGCTGCTCGCAATGAGCAGTTCTTC	CASSLRLAARNEQFF
17	TRBV10-3	NA	TRBD1	TRBJ1-2	TGTGCCATCAGTGGCCCCGGGACAGGGGTAGTTAACTATGGCTACACCTTC	CAISGPGTGVVNYGYTF